One sample yielded the 27 T cell receptor beta chains listed below, sequenced in a study of CD8+CD57+ T cells in acquired aplastic anemia. Before being chosen for sequencing, patients had shown CD8+CD57+ cell expansion by flow cytometry. Investigators profiled TCR beta VDJ and CDR3 from genomic DNA template. One entry per CDR3 protein results from TCRdb running MiXCR on the reads. The table includes about 200,000 distinct CDR3 sequences, about 62% detected once. The sample taken for sequencing was sorted CD4+, CD8+, or CD8+CD57+ T cells (not recorded which) from PBMCs. The receptor source for this set is a human donor with aplastic anemia.

The chain has TRBV19 and TRBJ2-5; 8 bases match TRBD1. Germline CDR1 LNHDA, CDR2 SQIVND (reference sequence). The CDR3 sequence is 14 residues long. With 3 bases clipped from V and 5 bases from J, the junction kept 5 bases outside the gene matches. The CDR3 DNA reads TGTGCCAGTAGTATCGACAGGGGAATCGAGACCCAGTACTTC. Amino acids: CASSIDRGIETQYF. Variable domain in full (rest from reference TRBV19 and TRBJ2-5): DGGITQSPKYLFRKEGQNVTLSCEQNLNHDAMYWYRQDPGQGLRLIYYSQIVNDFQKGDIAEGYSVSREKKESFPLTVTSAQKNPTAFYLCASSIDRGIETQYFGPGTRLLVL.

This clonotype was seen a single time. This sequence joins TRBV7-2 and TRBJ1-2, with 7 nucleotides matching TRBD1. CDR1 is SGHTA and CDR2 is FQGNSA in the germline V gene. The CDR3 covers 17 residues. Losses at the gene ends were 7 bases for V and 4 bases for J; bases not matched to a gene: 18. Written as DNA, the CDR3 is TGTGCCAGCACCCAGGGGGGGCAGCTGACAGGCATCTATGGCTACACCTTC. This encodes CASTQGGQLTGIYGYTF.

CDR3 amino acids: CASSDRDSRRETQYF. CDR3 DNA: TGTGCCAGCAGCGACAGGGACTCCCGACGAGAGACCCAGTACTTC. V gene TRBV11-2 combines with J gene TRBJ2-5; tentatively, D is TRBD1 (7 bases). The CDR3 is 15 amino acids. Trimming removed 5 bases from V and 4 bases from J, with 17 bases in between. Germline values: CDR1 SGHAT, CDR2 FQNNGV.

The chain is built from TRBV20-1 and TRBJ1-2; tentatively, D is TRBD1 (5 bases). CDR3 length: 12 residues. The V gene's germline CDR1 is DFQATT and CDR2 SNEGSKA (reference sequence). Trimming cost V 6 bases and J 0 bases, with 8 bases left between them. The CDR3 sequence is CSAGTANYGYTF. CDR3 DNA: TGCAGTGCCGGGACGGCTAACTATGGCTACACCTTC.

This chain joins TRBV19 and TRBJ1-1; TRBD1 matches at 7 bases. Trimming cost V 5 bases and J 1 base; bases outside gene matches: 7. Germline-derived CDR1 and CDR2 are LNHDA and SQIVND (reference sequence). The CDR3 is 15 residues long. CDR3 residues: CASSYNRGQNTEAFF. Written as DNA, the CDR3 is TGTGCCAGTAGTTATAACAGGGGACAGAACACTGAAGCTTTCTTT. The variable domain in full, with the rest retrieved from reference TRBV19 and TRBJ1-1, is DGGITQSPKYLFRKEGQNVTLSCEQNLNHDAMYWYRQDPGQGLRLIYYSQIVNDFQKGDIAEGYSVSREKKESFPLTVTSAQKNPTAFYLCASSYNRGQNTEAFFGQGTRLTVV.

The V gene is TRBV20-1, the J gene TRBJ2-7; D may be TRBD2 (5 bases). CDR1 and CDR2 (germline): DFQATT, SNEGSKA (reference sequence). CDR3 length: 18 residues. The V and J ends lost 3 bases and 3 bases respectively, with 27 bases between them. The CDR3 coding sequence is TGCAGTGCTAGGCCTCTATCCCCGCGAGGGCTGGATGGCTACGAGCAGTACTTC. Amino acids: CSARPLSPRGLDGYEQYF.

In regard to this clonotype: A read error may account for a junction end that differs from germline. The DNA for the CDR3 is TGCGCCAGCAGCTTGGAGTATAATTCACCCCTCCACTTT. Amino acids: CASSLEYNSPLHF. V gene TRBV5-5 combines with J gene TRBJ1-6; no firm D call. The CDR3 totals 13 residues. From germline, CDR1 is SGHKS and CDR2 YYEKEE (reference sequence).

This clonotype was counted only a few times. This sequence joins TRBV14 and TRBJ2-7; D is possibly TRBD1 (5 bases). V was pared by 3 bases and J by 4 bases, with 10 bases between. Germline V lookup: CDR1 SGHDN, CDR2 FVKESK. The CDR3 sequence is 13 residues long. This CDR3 is CASSHAGRYEQYF. DNA for the CDR3: TGTGCCAGCAGCCACGCAGGGCGGTACGAGCAGTACTTC.

This rearrangement joins TRBV2 to TRBJ2-3; 10 nucleotides align to TRBD2. The CDR3 is 18 residues long. V lost 7 bases and J lost 0; bases outside the gene matches: 13. Germline values: CDR1 SNHLY, CDR2 FYNNEI. CDR3 DNA: TGTGCCAGCAAGTATGTGACTAGCGGGTTATCTAGCACAGATACGCAGTATTTT. Translation gives CASKYVTSGLSSTDTQYF.

The J gene is TRBJ1-1, the V gene TRBV20-1; the D is unclear. There are 13 residues in the CDR3. CDR1 and CDR2 from the germline V gene are DFQATT and SNEGSKA (reference sequence). The V end was cut by 1 base, the J end by 5 bases, with 11 bases between. Written as DNA, the CDR3 is TGCAGTGCTAGAGGCGAGGGAGAAACTGAAGCTTTCTTT. Its protein product is CSARGEGETEAFF.

V usage is TRBV20-1 and J usage is TRBJ2-7, with TRBD1 as a possible D gene (5 bases). V was cut by 0 bases and J by 0 bases, with 9 bases left in between. CDR1 and CDR2 (germline): DFQATT, SNEGSKA (reference sequence). CDR3 length: 14 amino acids. DNA of the CDR3: TGCAGTGCTAGAGATAGGGGCAGCTCCTACGAGCAGTACTTC. Protein product: CSARDRGSSYEQYF.

The V call is TRBV5-1, the J call TRBJ1-2; 8 bases match TRBD1. Losses at the gene ends were 4 bases for V and 8 bases for J; bases not matched to a gene: 7. Per the germline V gene, CDR1 is SGHRS and CDR2 is YFSETQ. There are 13 residues in the CDR3. CDR3 amino acids: CASSGGTGEGYTF. The CDR3 DNA is TGCGCCAGCAGCGGCGGGACAGGAGAAGGCTACACCTTC.

Worth noting for this clonotype: Relative to the germline gene, one junction end is altered; a read error may explain this. The rearrangement uses TRBV7-3 and TRBJ1-2; tentatively, D is TRBD1 (6 bases). Per germline, CDR1 SGHTA and CDR2 FQGTGA. The CDR3 contains 14 residues. The CDR3 protein is CASSLRDINYGYAF. CDR3 bases: TGTGCCAGCAGCTTAAGGGACATAAACTATGGCTACGCCTTC.

The chain is built from TRBV5-5 and TRBJ2-7, with D hard to call. The CDR3 loop spans 14 amino acids. The V gene lost 3 bases and the J gene lost 2 bases, with 12 bases spanning the gap. CDR1 and CDR2 (germline): SGHKS, YYEKEE (reference sequence). In DNA, the CDR3 is TGTGCCAGCAGCTACCCCGCCAGGACCTACGAGCAGTACTTC. Translation gives CASSYPARTYEQYF.

This clonotype was seen more than once but under ten times. This chain joins TRBV7-9 and TRBJ1-1; TRBD1 is a possible D gene (6 bases). The V gene's germline CDR1 is SEHNR and CDR2 FQNEAQ (reference sequence). The CDR3 length is 15 residues. The V end was cut by 1 base, the J end by 0 bases, with 9 bases between. The CDR3 DNA follows: TGTGCCAGCAGCTTAGGACAGGCCTTGAACACTGAAGCTTTCTTT. It codes for CASSLGQALNTEAFF. Looking up the rest from reference TRBV7-9 and TRBJ1-1 gives the full variable domain: DTGVSQNPRHKITKRGQNVTFRCDPISEHNRLYWYRQTLGQGPEFLTYFQNEAQLEKSRLLSDRFSAERPKGSFSTLEIQRTEQGDSAMYLCASSLGQALNTEAFFGQGTRLTVV.

This clonotype was seen more than once but under ten times. The chain carries TRBV10-3 and TRBJ2-7; maybe TRBD2 (5 bases). Germline V CDR1 and CDR2: ENHRY, SYGVKD. V lost 0 bases and J 0 bases, leaving 9 bases between the germline ends. The CDR3 has 15 residues. CDR3 residues: CAISESDRGSYEQYV. In DNA form, the CDR3 reads TGTGCCATCAGTGAGTCGGATCGGGGCTCCTACGAGCAGTACGTC.

The V gene is TRBV5-1, the J gene TRBJ2-7, with 9 bases that match TRBD1. The CDR3 runs 17 residues. Germline CDR1 and CDR2: SGHRS and YFSETQ. The V gene end was trimmed by 5 bases and the J gene end by 5 bases; junction bases not matched to a gene: 17. DNA of the CDR3: TGCGCCAGCAGTACCCTGGGTTTGGGACAGGGAAAGGACGAGCAGTACTTC. Amino acids: CASSTLGLGQGKDEQYF.

V is TRBV28 and J is TRBJ2-4; D is perhaps TRBD2 (5 bases). Trimming shortened V by 2 bases and J by 0 bases, and 11 bases separated the two germline ends. The CDR3 runs to 16 residues. Germline V gene sequence: CDR1 MDHEN, CDR2 SYDVKM. The CDR3 loop is CASSLADGLAKNIQYF. As DNA, the CDR3 is TGTGCCAGCAGTTTAGCGGACGGACTAGCCAAAAACATTCAGTACTTC.

This chain connects TRBV2 to TRBJ1-4; D unclear. The CDR3 is made up of 14 amino acids. Trimming cost V 3 bases and J 1 base, with 6 bases left between them. Germline CDR1 reads SNHLY; CDR2 reads FYNNEI. DNA for the CDR3: TGTGCCAGCAGTGAGGGTCGAACTAATGAAAAACTGTTTTTT. It translates to CASSEGRTNEKLFF.

This clonotype was seen repeatedly, ten times or more. V is TRBV28 and J is TRBJ2-7; D is unclear. The germline gives CDR1 MDHEN, CDR2 SYDVKM. The CDR3 is 12 amino acids. Trimming took 3 bases from V and 3 from J, leaving 6 bases between them. CDR3 amino acids: CASSFILYEQYF. The CDR3 bases are TGTGCCAGCAGTTTTATCCTCTACGAGCAGTACTTC.

Comments on this clonotype: The conserved final phenylalanine or tryptophan is absent from the CDR3, which likely points to a read error. The chain recombines TRBV27 with TRBJ1-1, with 9 bases fitting TRBD1. The J segment lost 4 bases and the V segment lost 4 bases, leaving 10 bases of the junction unmatched. The germline gives CDR1 MNHEY, CDR2 SMNVEV (reference sequence). The CDR3 has 16 residues. The CDR3 protein is CASSSGQGSRFTEAFS. The CDR3 coding sequence is TGTGCCAGCAGTTCGGGACAGGGTTCTCGGTTCACTGAAGCTTTCTCT.

The CDR3 sequence is CASSSSGGDRSYEQYF. CDR3 bases: TGTGCCAGCAGCTCTAGTGGGGGGGACAGGTCCTACGAGCAGTACTTC. This chain links TRBV7-8 with TRBJ2-7; a possible D gene is TRBD1 (8 bases). In germline, CDR1 is SGHVS, CDR2 FQNEAQ. The ends were cut back, 4 bases at V and 1 base at J, with 17 bases in the middle. The CDR3 runs to 16 residues.

This clonotype appeared once. This is likely a read error, given that the CDR3 carries no conserved phenylalanine or tryptophan at its end. J is TRBJ1-2 and V is TRBV2, with D unresolved. The CDR3 contains 12 residues. From germline, CDR1 is SNHLY and CDR2 FYNNEI. V shed 4 bases and J shed 6 bases, with 9 bases lying between them. The CDR3 bases are TGTGCCAGCAGTGCGGAGTTTGATGGCTACACCCTC. This codes for CASSAEFDGYTL.

The CDR3 nucleotides are TGCAGTGCTAGAGAAAGAAGGGATGGAGGGGCCTATGGCTACACCTTC. Encoded protein: CSARERRDGGAYGYTF. The V gene is TRBV20-1, the J gene TRBJ1-2, with D tentatively TRBD1 (5 bases). Trimming took 0 bases from V and 4 from J, leaving 18 bases between them. This CDR3 is built from 16 residues. Germline CDR1 DFQATT, CDR2 SNEGSKA (reference sequence).

A word on this clonotype: A read error may produce the germline difference seen at one junction end. The chain couples TRBV6-4 to TRBJ2-7, with unresolved D. Looked up from germline, CDR1 is MRHNA and CDR2 is SNTAGT. The CDR3 length is 12 residues. The CDR3 DNA is TGTGCCAGCAGTTACTCGACGATGGAGCAGTACTTC. Translating gives CASSYSTMEQYF.

This clonotype appeared a single time. A read error may produce the germline difference seen at one junction end. The chain couples TRBV15 to TRBJ1-2; 9 bases match TRBD1. The CDR3 runs 15 residues. The V gene's germline CDR1 is LNHNV and CDR2 YYDKDF (reference sequence). CDR3 residues: CATSRPGQGYGGYTF. CDR3 DNA: TGTGCCACCAGCAGACCGGGACAGGGTTACGGTGGCTACACCTTT. Complete variable domain (other parts from reference TRBV15 and TRBJ1-2): DAMVIQNPRYQVTQFGKPVTLSCSQTLNHNVMYWYQQKSSQAPKLLFHYYDKDFNNEADTPDNFQSRRPNTSFCFLDIRSPGLGDTAMYLCATSRPGQGYGGYTFGSGTRLTVV.

The chain combines TRBV7-2 with TRBJ2-7, with 7 bases identical to TRBD2. This CDR3 spans 13 amino acids. Germline V gene data show CDR1 as SGHTA and CDR2 as FQGNSA. V lost 8 bases and J lost 6; bases outside the gene matches: 10. CDR3 DNA sequence: TGTGCCAGCGTCCGGGGGGTCGGCGGCGAGCAGTACTTC. Translation gives CASVRGVGGEQYF.